A single sample is the source of the 12 T cell receptor beta chains below, sequenced in a study of neurological immune-mediated disorders. One entry per CDR3 protein results from TCRdb running MiXCR on the 5' RACE reads. Counted here are roughly 65,000 distinct CDR3 sequences, around 4% occurring once; the ten biggest clones make up about 2.6%. Sequencing input: PBMCs. Every receptor here comes from a man in his fifties or sixties with multiple sclerosis.

Ten or more counts support this clonotype. V usage is TRBV3-1 and J usage is TRBJ2-3; possibly TRBD2 for D (5 bases). Looked up from germline, CDR1 is LGHDT and CDR2 is YNNKEL (reference sequence). V lost 5 bases, J lost 5 bases, and 8 bases lay in between. The CDR3 spans 12 residues. CDR3 residues: CASSILGDTQYF. The CDR3 coding sequence is TGTGCCAGCAGCATACTAGGAGATACGCAGTATTTT.

This clonotype was counted ten times or more. Here the CDR3 DNA reads TGTGCCAGCAGCACAGGGTCCTTCTCCTACAATGAGCAGTTCTTC. Translated: CASSTGSFSYNEQFF. The rearrangement links TRBV11-3 to TRBJ2-1, with D tentatively TRBD1 (6 bases). V shed 5 bases and J shed 0 bases, with 11 bases lying between them. From germline, CDR1 is SGHNT and CDR2 YENEEA. This CDR3 contains 15 residues.

This clonotype was observed at least ten times. The gene calls are TRBV12-3 or TRBV12-4 and TRBJ2-1, with 12 bases matching TRBD1. This CDR3 spans 20 amino acids. The V segment lost 3 bases and the J segment 6 bases; nucleotides outside the gene matches: 18. As DNA, the CDR3 is TGTGCCAGCAGTTTTAATTTCGGGACAGGGGGCCAGGTTGGGGGCAATGAGCAGTTCTTC. Its protein is CASSFNFGTGGQVGGNEQFF.

This clonotype has at least ten counts. The V gene is TRBV5-4, the J gene TRBJ1-6; TRBD1 is a possible D gene (6 bases). The germline CDR1 and CDR2 sequences are SGHNT and YYREEE (reference sequence). V was cut by 0 bases and J by 10 bases, with 8 bases left in between. The CDR3 consists of 13 residues. CDR3 loop: CASSLGTASPLHF. The CDR3 DNA sequence: TGTGCCAGCAGCTTGGGGACAGCGTCACCCCTCCACTTT.

This clonotype was seen ten or more times. The chain joins TRBV3-1 to TRBJ1-2, with 9 bases matching TRBD1. Germline values: CDR1 LGHDT, CDR2 YNNKEL (reference sequence). Unmatched junction bases numbered 1, after V lost 6 bases and J lost 2 bases. The CDR3 covers 13 residues. The CDR3 sequence is CASRGTGNYGYTF. Written as DNA, the CDR3 is TGTGCCAGCAGGGGGACAGGGAACTATGGCTACACCTTC. Variable domain in full (rest from reference TRBV3-1 and TRBJ1-2): DTAVSQTPKYLVTQMGNDKSIKCEQNLGHDTMYWYKQDSKKFLKIMFSYNNKELIINETVPNRFSPKSPDKAHLNLHINSLELGDSAVYFCASRGTGNYGYTFGSGTRLTVV.

This clonotype was observed at least ten times. This chain connects TRBV15 to TRBJ1-1, with D tentatively TRBD1 (5 bases). V was clipped by 3 bases and J by 0 bases, with 8 bases between them. The germline CDR1 and CDR2 sequences are LNHNV and YYDKDF (reference sequence). This CDR3 has 14 residues. The CDR3 nucleotides read TGTGCCACCAGCAGCAGGGCTATGAACACTGAAGCTTTCTTT. Translation gives CATSSRAMNTEAFF.

This clonotype was seen at least ten times. The chain has TRBV27 and TRBJ1-2; TRBD1 agrees at 8 bases. In germline, CDR1 is MNHEY, CDR2 SMNVEV (reference sequence). J was trimmed by 4 bases and V by 1 base; bases with no gene match: 5. The CDR3 extends over 15 amino acids. CDR3 nucleotides: TGTGCCAGCAGTTTATGGTCAGGGGGCGGCTATGGCTACACCTTC. This translates into CASSLWSGGGYGYTF.

This clonotype has ten or more counts. The chain uses TRBV29-1 and TRBJ1-1; TRBD1 might be the D (6 bases). This CDR3 has 16 amino acids. The germline V gene has CDR1 SQVTM and CDR2 ANQGSEA. V was shortened by 7 bases and J by 1 base, with 22 bases between the two germline ends. The CDR3 coding sequence is TGCAGCGCCGTGGTGAACAGGGCCCTTTCGAACACTGAAGCTTTCTTT. It codes for CSAVVNRALSNTEAFF. Variable domain in full (rest from reference TRBV29-1 and TRBJ1-1): SAVISQKPSRDICQRGTSLTIQCQVDSQVTMMFWYRQQPGQSLTLIATANQGSEATYESGFVIDKFPISRPNLTFSTLTVSNMSPEDSSIYLCSAVVNRALSNTEAFFGQGTRLTVV.

As regards this clonotype: This may stem from a read error, because a much larger clone lies one nucleotide away. The CDR3 does not end in the conserved phenylalanine or tryptophan, so this is likely a read error. The genes are TRBV20-1 and TRBJ2-3, with a weak D call TRBD1 (6 bases). The length of the CDR3 is 15 residues. Germline V lookup: CDR1 DFQATT, CDR2 SNEGSKA (reference sequence). Between the trimmed V and J ends, which lost 4 bases and 2 bases, there was a span of 16 bases. CDR3 region: CSATHRDKPTDTQYI. The DNA of the CDR3 is TGCAGTGCTACGCACAGGGATAAACCCACAGATACGCAGTATATT.

V is TRBV15 and J is TRBJ1-1, with D possibly being TRBD1 (5 bases). V was shortened by 0 bases and J by 1 base, with 12 bases between the two germline ends. CDR3 length equals 16 residues. The germline gives CDR1 LNHNV, CDR2 YYDKDF (reference sequence). CDR3 in amino acids: CATSRDLGGRNTEAFF. CDR3 nucleotide sequence: TGTGCCACCAGCAGAGATTTGGGGGGGAGGAACACTGAAGCTTTCTTT.

This clonotype showed up just a few times. A read error is possible here, since a much larger clone lies one base away. The chain has TRBV5-4 and TRBJ1-1, with 7 bases fitting TRBD1. Germline V gene lookup returns CDR1 SGHNT and CDR2 YYREEE (reference sequence). With 3 bases clipped from V and 0 bases from J, the junction kept 5 bases outside the gene matches. This CDR3 comprises 15 residues. The CDR3 nucleotides are TGTGCCAGCAGCTCAGGGACAGTGGTGAACACTGAAGCTTTCTTT. Protein product: CASSSGTVVNTEAFF. Based on the CDR3 plus reference TRBV5-4 and TRBJ1-1, the full variable domain is ETGVTQSPTHLIKTRGQQVTLRCSSQSGHNTVSWYQQALGQGPQFIFQYYREEENGRGNFPPRFSGLQFPNYSSELNVNALELDDSALYLCASSSGTVVNTEAFFGQGTRLTVV.

This clonotype was observed at least ten times. The rearrangement uses TRBV5-1 and TRBJ1-2, with D perhaps TRBD1 (5 bases). Germline-derived CDR1 and CDR2 are SGHRS and YFSETQ. The V end was cut by 4 bases, the J end by 6 bases, with 13 bases between. The CDR3 is 13 amino acids. CDR3 coding DNA: TGCGCCAGCAGCCCCATCCAGGGAGATGGCTACACCTTC. It yields the protein CASSPIQGDGYTF.